Shown below are 2 T cell receptor beta chains from a single sample sequenced in a study of Ad26.COV2.S vaccination and SARS-CoV-2 variants. Specified treatment: around 19 received Ad26.COV2.S at low or high dose, single or two shots; roughly five received placebo; per-sample allocation not given. Day 63 following the first vaccine or placebo injection was when the samples were taken. Profiling relied on immunoSEQ multiplex PCR, and the TCRdb table lists in-frame clones only, not all of them. The sample has around 300,000 clones, around nine tenths seen once; the top ten hold approximately 5%. The starting material was peripheral blood, obtained in a trial of Ad26.COV2.S vaccine versus placebo. These receptors originate from a person between 18 and 65 years old who received the Ad26.COV2.S COVID-19 vaccine or a placebo.

J is TRBJ1-3 and V is TRBV9; 7 nucleotides match TRBD1. CDR1 is SGDLS, CDR2 YYNGEE, per germline. This CDR3 has 16 amino acids. After removal of 2 bases from V and 0 bases from J, the junction contained 5 bases not matched to a gene. In DNA, the CDR3 is TGTGCCAGCAGCGTCACAGGGGCGGACTCTGGAAACACCATATATTTT. Its protein product is CASSVTGADSGNTIYF.

J is TRBJ2-7 and V is TRBV28, with 8 positions matching TRBD2. Germline CDR1 and CDR2: MDHEN and SYDVKM. This CDR3 is 13 amino acids long. J gave up 5 bases and V 6 bases, and 6 bases lay outside the gene matches. The CDR3 loop is CASRTSGSHEQYF. CDR3 coding DNA: TGTGCCAGCAGGACGAGCGGGAGCCACGAGCAGTACTTC.